This TCR beta chain was obtained from a study of T cells in Graves' hyperthyroidism and ophthalmopathy. Overall study results and limits: A 13 V-J signature model discriminated ophthalmopathy versus stable hyperthyroidism.

The study enrolled patients aged 18 to 65 with newly diagnosed hyperthyroidism of under 2 months' duration. In the case of this clonotype: The antigen remains undetermined.

RNA transcripts provided the source from which TCR beta CDR3 regions were amplified. The HTBI primer set drove a first-round RT-PCR of the TCR CDR3. TCRdb reprocessed the multiplex PCR reads with MiXCR, giving one entry per CDR3 protein. The sample has some 460,000 distinct CDR3 sequences, about a sixth seen once. V shed 9 bases and J 5 bases; nucleotides not matched to a gene: 16. Germline V gene data show CDR1 as LNHDA and CDR2 as SQIVND (reference sequence). This CDR3 contains 16 residues. The chain is built from TRBV19 and TRBJ2-3; 8 positions agree with TRBD1. Sequencing was done on a sample of blood. This TCR came from a woman between 18 and 29 years old with Graves' hyperthyroidism. The CDR3 loop reads CASSLAGGNHQDTQYF. The CDR3 nucleotides read TGTGCCAGCAGCTTGGCAGGGGGCAATCATCAAGATACGCAGTATTTT.